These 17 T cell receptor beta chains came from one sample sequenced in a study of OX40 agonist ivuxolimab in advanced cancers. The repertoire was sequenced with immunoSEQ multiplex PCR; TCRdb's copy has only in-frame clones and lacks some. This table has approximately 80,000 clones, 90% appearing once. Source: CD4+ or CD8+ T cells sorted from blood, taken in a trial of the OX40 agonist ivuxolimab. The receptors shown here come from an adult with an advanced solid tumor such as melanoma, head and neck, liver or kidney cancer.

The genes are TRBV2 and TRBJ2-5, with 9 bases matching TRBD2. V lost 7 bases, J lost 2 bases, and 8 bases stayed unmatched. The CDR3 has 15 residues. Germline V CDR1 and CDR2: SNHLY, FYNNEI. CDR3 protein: CASTIAGAPQETQYF. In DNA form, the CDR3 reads TGTGCCAGCACCATAGCGGGGGCCCCTCAAGAGACCCAGTACTTC. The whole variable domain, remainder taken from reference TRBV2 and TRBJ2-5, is EPEVTQTPSHQVTQMGQEVILRCVPISNHLYFYWYRQILGQKVEFLVSFYNNEISEKSEIFDDQFSVERPDGSNFTLKIRSTKLEDSAMYFCASTIAGAPQETQYFGPGTRLLVL.

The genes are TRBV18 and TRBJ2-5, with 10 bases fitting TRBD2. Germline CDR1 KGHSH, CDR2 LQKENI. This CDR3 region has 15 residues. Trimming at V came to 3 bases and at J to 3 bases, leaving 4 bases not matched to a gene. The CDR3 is CASSPLLAGEETQYF. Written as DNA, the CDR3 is TGTGCCAGCTCACCGTTGCTAGCGGGGGAAGAGACCCAGTACTTC.

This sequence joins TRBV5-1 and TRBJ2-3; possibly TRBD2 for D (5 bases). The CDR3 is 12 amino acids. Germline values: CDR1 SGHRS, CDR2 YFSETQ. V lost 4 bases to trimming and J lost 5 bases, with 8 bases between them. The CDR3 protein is CASSPAGDTQYF. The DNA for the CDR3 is TGCGCCAGCAGCCCCGCGGGAGATACGCAGTATTTT.

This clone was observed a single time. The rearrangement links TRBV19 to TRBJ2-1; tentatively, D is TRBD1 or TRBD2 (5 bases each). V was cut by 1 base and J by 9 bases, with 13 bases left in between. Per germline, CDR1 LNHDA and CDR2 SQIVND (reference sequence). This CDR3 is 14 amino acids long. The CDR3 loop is CASSIGQRGAEQFF. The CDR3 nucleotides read TGTGCCAGTAGTATAGGGCAGAGAGGGGCTGAGCAGTTCTTC.

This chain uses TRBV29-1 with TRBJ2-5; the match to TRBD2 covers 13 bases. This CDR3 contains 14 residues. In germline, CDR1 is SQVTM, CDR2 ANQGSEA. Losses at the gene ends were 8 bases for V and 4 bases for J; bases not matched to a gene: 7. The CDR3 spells CSLTSGGAPETQYF. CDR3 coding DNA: TGCAGCCTCACTAGCGGGGGGGCCCCAGAGACCCAGTACTTC.

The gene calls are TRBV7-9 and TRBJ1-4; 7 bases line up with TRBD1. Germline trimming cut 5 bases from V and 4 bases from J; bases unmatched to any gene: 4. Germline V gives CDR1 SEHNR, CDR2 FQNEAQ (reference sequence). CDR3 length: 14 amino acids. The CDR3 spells CASSRGQSNEKLFF. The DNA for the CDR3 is TGTGCCAGCAGCCGGGGACAGAGTAATGAAAAACTGTTTTTT.

The CDR3 nucleotides are TGTGCCAGCAGTGTTCCAGGTGGGGATCAGCCCCAGCATTTT. It encodes CASSVPGGDQPQHF. The V gene is TRBV6-1, the J gene TRBJ1-5; the D is unclear. This CDR3 region has 14 residues. The germline V gene has CDR1 MNHNS and CDR2 SASEGT. V was cut by 4 bases and J by 5 bases, with 12 bases left in between.

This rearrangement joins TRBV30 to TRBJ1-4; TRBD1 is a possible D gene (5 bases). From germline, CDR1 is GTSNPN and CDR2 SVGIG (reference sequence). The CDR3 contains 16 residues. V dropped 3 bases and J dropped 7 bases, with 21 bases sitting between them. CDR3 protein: CAWRDVVGLPPEKLFF. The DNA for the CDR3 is TGTGCCTGGAGAGACGTGGTGGGGCTCCCCCCTGAAAAACTGTTTTTT.

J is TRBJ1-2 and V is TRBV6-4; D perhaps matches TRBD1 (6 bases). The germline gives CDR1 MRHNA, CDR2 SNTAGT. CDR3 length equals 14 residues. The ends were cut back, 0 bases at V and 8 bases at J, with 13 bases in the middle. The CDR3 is CASSDSQGVLGYTF. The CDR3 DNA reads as TGTGCCAGCAGTGACTCACAGGGCGTATTGGGCTACACCTTC.

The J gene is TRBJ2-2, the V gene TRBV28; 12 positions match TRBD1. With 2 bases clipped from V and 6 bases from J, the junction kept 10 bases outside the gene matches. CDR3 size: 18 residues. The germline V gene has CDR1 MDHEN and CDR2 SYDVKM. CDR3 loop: CASSLIEGGQGASGELFF. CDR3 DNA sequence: TGTGCCAGCAGTTTAATAGAAGGGGGACAGGGGGCATCCGGGGAGCTGTTTTTT.

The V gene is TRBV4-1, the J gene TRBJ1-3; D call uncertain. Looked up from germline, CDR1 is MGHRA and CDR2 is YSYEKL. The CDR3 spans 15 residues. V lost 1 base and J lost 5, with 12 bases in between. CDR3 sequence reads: CASSQVERVRNTIYF. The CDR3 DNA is TGCGCCAGCAGCCAAGTGGAAAGGGTGAGAAACACCATATATTTT.

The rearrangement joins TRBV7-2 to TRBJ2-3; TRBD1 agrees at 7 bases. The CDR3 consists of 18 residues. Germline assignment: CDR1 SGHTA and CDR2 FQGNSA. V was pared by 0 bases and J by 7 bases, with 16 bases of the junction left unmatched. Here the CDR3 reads CASSLAPVTGDRRNTQYF. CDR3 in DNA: TGTGCCAGCAGCTTAGCGCCGGTTACAGGGGATCGACGGAATACGCAGTATTTT.

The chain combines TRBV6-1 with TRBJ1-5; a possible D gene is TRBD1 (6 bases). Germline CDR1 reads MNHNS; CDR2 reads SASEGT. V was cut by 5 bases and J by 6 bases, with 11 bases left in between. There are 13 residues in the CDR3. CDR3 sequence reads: CASSQQGRQPQHF. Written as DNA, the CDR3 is TGTGCCAGCAGTCAACAGGGACGTCAGCCCCAGCATTTT.

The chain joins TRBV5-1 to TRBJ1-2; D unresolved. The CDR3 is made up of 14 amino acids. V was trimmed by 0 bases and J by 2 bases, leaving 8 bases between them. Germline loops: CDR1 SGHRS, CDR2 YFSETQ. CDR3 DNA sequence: TGCGCCAGCAGCTTGGGGCAAGAAAACTATGGCTACACCTTC. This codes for CASSLGQENYGYTF.

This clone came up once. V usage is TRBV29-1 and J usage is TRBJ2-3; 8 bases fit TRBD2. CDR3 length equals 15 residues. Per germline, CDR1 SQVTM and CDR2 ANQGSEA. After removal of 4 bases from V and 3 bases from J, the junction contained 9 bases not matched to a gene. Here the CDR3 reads CSVALAGGPTDTQYF. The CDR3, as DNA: TGCAGCGTTGCTTTGGCGGGGGGCCCGACAGATACGCAGTATTTT.

CDR3 loop: CASSPDRAGTDTQYF. Written as DNA, the CDR3 is TGTGCCAGCTCGCCCGACAGGGCTGGCACAGATACGCAGTATTTT. The chain couples TRBV18 to TRBJ2-3; 7 bases map to TRBD1. The CDR3 has 15 residues. J gave up 1 base and V 6 bases, and 7 bases lay outside the gene matches. Looked up from germline, CDR1 is KGHSH and CDR2 is LQKENI.

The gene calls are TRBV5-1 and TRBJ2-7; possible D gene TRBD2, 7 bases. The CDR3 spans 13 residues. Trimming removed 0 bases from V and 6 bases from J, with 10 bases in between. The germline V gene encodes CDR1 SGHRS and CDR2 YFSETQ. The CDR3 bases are TGCGCCAGCAGCTTGGAGGGGGGGTCCGAGCAGTACTTC. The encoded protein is CASSLEGGSEQYF.